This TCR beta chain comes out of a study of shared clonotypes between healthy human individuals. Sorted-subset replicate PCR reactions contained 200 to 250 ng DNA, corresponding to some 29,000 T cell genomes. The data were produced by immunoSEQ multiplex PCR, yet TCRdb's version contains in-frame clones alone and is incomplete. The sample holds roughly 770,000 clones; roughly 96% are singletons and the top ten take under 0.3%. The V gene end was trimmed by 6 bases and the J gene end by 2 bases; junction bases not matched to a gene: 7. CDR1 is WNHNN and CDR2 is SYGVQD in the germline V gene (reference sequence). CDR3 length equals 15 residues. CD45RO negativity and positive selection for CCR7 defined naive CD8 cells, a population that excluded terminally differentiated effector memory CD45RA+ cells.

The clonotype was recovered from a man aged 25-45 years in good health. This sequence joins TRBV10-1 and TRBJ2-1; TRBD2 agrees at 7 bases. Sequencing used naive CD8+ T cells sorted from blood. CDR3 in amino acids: CASSQRGVAYNEQFF. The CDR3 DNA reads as TGCGCCAGCAGCCAGCGGGGAGTAGCCTACAATGAGCAGTTCTTC.